One T cell receptor beta chain is described in this entry. This sample was taken from a study of blood T cells in healthy people across ages. Alongside a J-beta primer mix, a sample-barcoded 5' primer served in a second PCR lasting 7 to 11 cycles. A 12-random-nucleotide template-switch adaptor tagged each cDNA molecule. MiXCR, run by TCRdb on the 5' RACE reads, gives a single entry per CDR3 protein. The data show about 930,000 distinct CDR3 sequences, almost 30% seen once. Each donor's blood draw was 7.5 to 10 milliliters of peripheral blood. PBMCs numbering at least 6 million were isolated per sample. The sample was also reused in another study, on T cells of mothers and their children. That report adds: Related mother-child pairs showed slightly, non-significantly higher overlap than unrelated pairs.

The source material was blood. The TCR was taken from a woman aged 40-49 years in good health.

The CDR3 region has the DNA TGTGCCAGCAGCAACGCGCACGGACAGGGAGACTATGGCTACACCTTC. Protein: CASSNAHGQGDYGYTF. The chain links TRBV11-1 to TRBJ1-2, with 8 bases aligning to TRBD1. The CDR3 contains 16 residues. From germline, CDR1 is SGHAT and CDR2 FQDESV (reference sequence). Germline trimming cut 5 bases from V and 3 bases from J; bases unmatched to any gene: 11.